These 31 T cell receptor beta chains share one sample of origin, sequenced in a study of human T cells and chemical hapten exposure. Each CDR3 protein is one row after TCRdb ran MiXCR on the RACE reads. In the table there are 330,000 or so distinct CDR3 sequences, about 6% of which are singletons. Time point described: patch test 2, 6 weeks after DPC sensitization. Treatment of the sample: therapeutic diphenylcyclopropenone sensitization with weekly scalp DPC. The specimen comprised whole blood, sampled in connection with sensitization to the hapten diphenylcyclopropenone (DPC). These receptors all stem from a woman aged 18-29 years with alopecia areata. Some clones in this sample may be carry-over from other donors' samples.

There are many counts of this clonotype. V usage is TRBV6-2 or TRBV6-3 and J usage is TRBJ1-2; 7 bases are shared with TRBD1. J gave up 8 bases and V 2 bases, and 5 bases lay outside the gene matches. Germline values: CDR1 MNHEY, CDR2 SVGEGT. The CDR3 covers 13 residues. Written as DNA, the CDR3 is TGTGCCAGCAGTTACGAGACAGGGAACGGCTACACCTTC. Amino acid sequence: CASSYETGNGYTF.

This rearrangement joins TRBV7-9 to TRBJ2-3; D gene ambiguous. Germline V gene lookup returns CDR1 SEHNR and CDR2 FQNEAQ (reference sequence). V lost 1 base and J 5 bases, leaving 4 bases between the germline ends. The CDR3 is 12 residues long. CDR3 coding DNA: TGTGCCAGCAGCTTAGAGGAAGATACGCAGTATTTT. The encoded protein is CASSLEEDTQYF.

This clonotype was seen repeatedly, ten times or more. CDR3 in amino acids: CASNYRGSGANVLTF. As DNA, the CDR3 is TGTGCCAGCAATTACAGGGGTTCTGGGGCCAACGTCCTGACTTTC. The chain uses TRBV12-3 or TRBV12-4 and TRBJ2-6, with 7 bases lining up with TRBD1. The trim removed 7 bases at V and 1 base at J, leaving 4 bases unmatched. This CDR3 region has 15 residues.

V gene TRBV10-3 combines with J gene TRBJ2-1; the D gene is possibly TRBD1 (6 bases). This CDR3 is built from 17 residues. V lost 4 bases and J 0 bases, leaving 16 bases between the germline ends. Germline lookup yields CDR1 ENHRY and CDR2 SYGVKD. The CDR3 spells CAISGVDGQSSYNEQFF. The CDR3 DNA follows: TGTGCCATCAGTGGGGTGGATGGACAGAGCTCCTACAATGAGCAGTTCTTC.

This clonotype has ten or more counts. The V and J genes are TRBV2 and TRBJ1-4; a weak D match, TRBD1 (6 bases). Germline CDR1 SNHLY, CDR2 FYNNEI. Trimming removed 5 bases from V and 3 bases from J, with 13 bases in between. The CDR3 is 15 amino acids. The CDR3 DNA sequence: TGTGCCAGCAGTCATGGGACACTATCTAATGAAAAACTGTTTTTT. Translation gives CASSHGTLSNEKLFF. Supplemented by reference TRBV2 and TRBJ1-4, the full variable domain reads EPEVTQTPSHQVTQMGQEVILRCVPISNHLYFYWYRQILGQKVEFLVSFYNNEISEKSEIFDDQFSVERPDGSNFTLKIRSTKLEDSAMYFCASSHGTLSNEKLFFGSGTQLSVL.

This clonotype was seen a handful of times. This chain connects TRBV6-5 to TRBJ1-5; 8 bases align to TRBD1. J gave up 2 bases and V 8 bases, and 8 bases lay outside the gene matches. CDR1 MNHEY and CDR2 SVGAGI come from the germline V gene. The CDR3 loop spans 15 amino acids. The CDR3 bases are TGTGCCAGCTCCCAGGGGGCGGGTGGCAATCAGCCCCAGCATTTT. Amino acid sequence: CASSQGAGGNQPQHF.

V usage is TRBV5-6 and J usage is TRBJ2-5; tentative D call: TRBD1 (5 bases). The germline V gene has CDR1 SGHDT and CDR2 YYEEEE. The ends were cut back, 0 bases at V and 0 bases at J, with 12 bases in the middle. This CDR3 has 16 amino acids. CDR3 amino acids: CASSLGRGTYQETQYF. CDR3 in DNA: TGTGCCAGCAGCTTGGGAAGGGGCACGTACCAAGAGACCCAGTACTTC.

The chain uses TRBV19 and TRBJ2-1; TRBD1 is a possible D gene (5 bases). CDR3 length equals 12 residues. The V gene's germline CDR1 is LNHDA and CDR2 SQIVND (reference sequence). Trimming cost V 6 bases and J 8 bases, with 11 bases left between them. CDR3 in amino acids: CASSSRVHEQFF. The CDR3 nucleotides read TGTGCCAGTAGCTCCAGGGTACATGAGCAGTTCTTC.

This clonotype was seen at least ten times. This chain uses TRBV27 with TRBJ1-1; perhaps TRBD1 as D (5 bases). Trimming took off 1 base at V and 4 bases at J, with 7 bases between the two ends. Germline CDR1 reads MNHEY; CDR2 reads SMNVEV (reference sequence). This CDR3 region has 13 residues. This chain's CDR3 is CASSLFGGTEAFF. The DNA of the CDR3 is TGTGCCAGCAGTTTATTTGGGGGCACTGAAGCTTTCTTT.

This clonotype came up a few times. V gene TRBV20-1 combines with J gene TRBJ2-7; unclear D gene. Trimming removed 2 bases from V and 4 bases from J, with 6 bases in between. Germline V gene lookup returns CDR1 DFQATT and CDR2 SNEGSKA (reference sequence). This CDR3 comprises 11 residues. The CDR3 region has the DNA TGCAGTGCTAGATCTATGTACGAGCAGTACTTC. Protein: CSARSMYEQYF.

CDR3 DNA: TGTGCCAGCAGCCCGAGGGCACAACCAGCTAACTATGGCTACACCTTC. Translated: CASSPRAQPANYGYTF. The chain combines TRBV7-2 with TRBJ1-2; D ambiguous. Germline CDR1 and CDR2: SGHTA and FQGNSA. This CDR3 comprises 16 residues. Trimming stripped 5 bases from V and 0 bases from J, with 16 bases between.

The sample holds a few counts of this clonotype. V and J are TRBV20-1 and TRBJ2-1, with 10 bases that match TRBD2. V was clipped by 5 bases and J by 9 bases; unmatched bases: 7. The CDR3 extends over 13 amino acids. CDR1 and CDR2 (germline): DFQATT, SNEGSKA (reference sequence). CDR3 in DNA: TGCAGTGCTCACAGCGGGGGGGCGATTGAGCAGTTCTTC. Amino acids: CSAHSGGAIEQFF.

The sample holds a few counts of this clonotype. This chain joins TRBV28 and TRBJ2-7; TRBD2 is a possible D gene (5 bases). Germline V gives CDR1 MDHEN, CDR2 SYDVKM. The CDR3 extends over 15 amino acids. V lost 7 bases to trimming and J lost 5 bases, with 21 bases between them. The DNA of the CDR3 is TGTGCCAGCACCCCAGAGCCGCAGGAGGTCGACGAGCAGTACTTC. The encoded protein is CASTPEPQEVDEQYF.

This chain links TRBV6-2 or TRBV6-3 with TRBJ2-3, with 10 bases identical to TRBD1. V was pared by 5 bases and J by 3 bases, with 5 bases of the junction left unmatched. Per germline, CDR1 MNHEY and CDR2 SVGEGT. The CDR3 consists of 15 residues. The CDR3 nucleotides read TGTGCCAGCAGTCGACAGGGGGCGCGGACAGATACGCAGTATTTT. This codes for CASSRQGARTDTQYF.

This clonotype was picked up many times. The CDR3 DNA reads TGTGCCAGCACCACCAACGCCCAGCCCCAGCATTTT. Protein product: CASTTNAQPQHF. The genes are TRBV7-2 and TRBJ1-5, with D hard to call. The CDR3 extends over 12 amino acids. The V and J ends lost 7 bases and 7 bases respectively, with 11 bases between them. Germline V gene lookup returns CDR1 SGHTA and CDR2 FQGNSA. The full variable domain, its missing parts supplied by reference TRBV7-2 and TRBJ1-5, is GAGVSQSPSNKVTEKGKDVELRCDPISGHTALYWYRQSLGQGLEFLIYFQGNSAPDKSGLPSDRFSAERTGGSVSTLTIQRTQQEDSAVYLCASTTNAQPQHFGDGTRLSIL.

There are a few counts of this clonotype. This sequence joins TRBV12-3 or TRBV12-4 and TRBJ2-3; D is tentatively TRBD1 or TRBD2 (5 bases each). The CDR3 covers 15 residues. Between the trimmed V and J ends, which lost 6 bases and 3 bases, there was a span of 16 bases. The CDR3 nucleotides read TGTGCCAGCAGCTCGGGACCGAGAGGAACAGATACGCAGTATTTT. Translated: CASSSGPRGTDTQYF.

This clonotype was counted a few times. The gene calls are TRBV7-2 and TRBJ2-5; D perhaps matches TRBD2 (6 bases). Trimming removed 3 bases from V and 1 base from J, with 15 bases in between. The CDR3 extends over 16 amino acids. Germline V lookup: CDR1 SGHTA, CDR2 FQGNSA. CDR3: CASSFLFTGVQETQYF. The CDR3 DNA reads TGTGCCAGCAGCTTCCTTTTTACGGGAGTCCAAGAGACCCAGTACTTC.

This clonotype has at least ten counts. The gene calls are TRBV9 and TRBJ1-2; weak D call: TRBD1 (6 bases). V gave up 0 bases and J gave up 5 bases, with 11 bases separating them. The length of the CDR3 is 14 residues. Germline assignment: CDR1 SGDLS and CDR2 YYNGEE. CDR3 loop: CASSVVDSEYGYTF. The CDR3 bases are TGTGCCAGCAGCGTAGTGGACAGCGAGTATGGCTACACCTTC.

The rearrangement uses TRBV7-3 and TRBJ2-2; TRBD1 aligns across 8 bases. The CDR3 length is 16 residues. Germline CDR1 reads SGHTA; CDR2 reads FQGTGA. Trimming removed 2 bases from V and 0 bases from J; junction bases left unmatched: 2. The CDR3 sequence is CASSLQGASNTGELFF. The CDR3 region has the DNA TGTGCCAGCAGCTTACAGGGGGCTTCGAACACCGGGGAGCTGTTTTTT.

This clonotype was recorded many times. J is TRBJ2-2 and V is TRBV10-3, with 7 bases lining up with TRBD2. CDR3 length equals 14 residues. Germline V gives CDR1 ENHRY, CDR2 SYGVKD. V lost 6 bases and J lost 9; bases outside the gene matches: 10. The CDR3 DNA follows: TGTGCCATCAGACAAACTAGCGACCACCGGGAGCTGTTTTTT. Translated: CAIRQTSDHRELFF.

This sequence joins TRBV4-3 and TRBJ2-1; 9 bases line up with TRBD1. Trimming cost V 3 bases and J 5 bases; bases outside gene matches: 8. CDR3 length: 16 residues. CDR1 LGHNA and CDR2 YSLEER come from the germline V gene. For the CDR3, the DNA is TGCGCCAGCAGCCATAGGCCGGGGACAGGGAACAATGAGCAGTTCTTC. Translated, it gives CASSHRPGTGNNEQFF.

This clonotype was observed at least ten times. The chain recombines TRBV6-6 with TRBJ2-5; 11 nucleotides align to TRBD2. The J segment lost 1 base and the V segment lost 5 bases, leaving 3 bases of the junction unmatched. This CDR3 spans 15 amino acids. Looked up from germline, CDR1 is MNHNY and CDR2 is SVGAGI (reference sequence). CDR3 nucleotides: TGTGCCAGCAGTCCACTAGCGGGGGTCCAAGAGACCCAGTACTTC. Translated, it gives CASSPLAGVQETQYF.

This clonotype was observed at least ten times. This rearrangement joins TRBV18 to TRBJ2-5; 10 bases fit TRBD1. The trim removed 0 bases at V and 0 bases at J, leaving 4 bases unmatched. This CDR3 region has 17 residues. Germline CDR1 is KGHSH and CDR2 is LQKENI. CDR3 bases: TGTGCCAGCTCACCACCAGTAGGACAGGGGGACCAAGAGACCCAGTACTTC. This gives the protein CASSPPVGQGDQETQYF.

The chain joins TRBV6-6 to TRBJ2-2; D is ambiguous. V lost 2 bases to trimming and J lost 5 bases, with 9 bases between them. CDR3 length: 14 residues. Per the germline V gene, CDR1 is MNHNY and CDR2 is SVGAGI (reference sequence). The CDR3 sequence is CASSYRTETGELFF. The DNA for the CDR3 is TGTGCCAGCAGTTACCGTACAGAAACCGGGGAGCTGTTTTTT.

The chain joins TRBV10-3 to TRBJ2-3; tentatively, D is TRBD1 (5 bases). The germline V and J ends were trimmed by 5 bases and 0 bases, with 9 bases remaining between them. CDR1 ENHRY and CDR2 SYGVKD come from the germline V gene. The CDR3 is made up of 14 amino acids. CDR3 in DNA: TGTGCCATCAGTTCAGGGTCCAGCACAGATACGCAGTATTTT. This sequence encodes CAISSGSSTDTQYF.

This clonotype was seen many times. V gene TRBV12-3 or TRBV12-4 combines with J gene TRBJ1-5; D is undetermined. The CDR3 covers 14 residues. Deletions cut 0 bases from V and 2 bases from J, with 5 bases between. CDR3 in DNA: TGTGCCAGCAGTTTAGCGCAGGGCAATCAGCCCCAGCATTTT. As protein: CASSLAQGNQPQHF.

This clonotype has a count of ten or more. This chain uses TRBV12-3 or TRBV12-4 with TRBJ1-4; no clear D gene. V dropped 7 bases and J dropped 4 bases, with 13 bases sitting between them. The CDR3 is 14 residues long. In DNA form, the CDR3 reads TGTGCCAGCACCGAAGGACCGATTAATGAAAAACTGTTTTTT. Its protein product is CASTEGPINEKLFF.

This chain links TRBV4-2 with TRBJ2-4; 7 nucleotides match TRBD2. With 4 bases clipped from V and 9 bases from J, the junction kept 12 bases outside the gene matches. Germline CDR1 is LGHNA and CDR2 is YNFKEQ. This CDR3 is 15 amino acids long. The CDR3 protein is CASSRERGSGSIQYF. The CDR3 DNA reads as TGTGCCAGCAGCCGGGAGCGGGGCTCCGGAAGCATTCAGTACTTC.

This clonotype came up a few times. The rearrangement links TRBV5-1 to TRBJ2-3; D not certain. The germline CDR1 and CDR2 sequences are SGHRS and YFSETQ. The CDR3 contains 14 residues. Trimming removed 4 bases at V and 2 bases at J, with 11 bases between. The CDR3 DNA follows: TGCGCCAGCAGCGACCGACTCTCCACAGATACGCAGTATTTT. Translation gives CASSDRLSTDTQYF.

This clonotype was picked up many times. The gene calls are TRBV4-3 and TRBJ1-1; a weak D match, TRBD1 (6 bases). V was pared by 0 bases and J by 10 bases, with 18 bases between. Germline-derived CDR1 and CDR2 are LGHNA and YSLEER. The CDR3 covers 15 residues. The CDR3 nucleotides read TGCGCCAGCAGCCAAGATCGGGGGCAAAGGGTTGGAGCTTTCTTT. Amino acid sequence: CASSQDRGQRVGAFF.

This clonotype has a count of ten or more. The V call is TRBV7-8, the J call TRBJ1-1, with 10 bases lining up with TRBD1. Germline V gene lookup returns CDR1 SGHVS and CDR2 FQNEAQ. CDR3 length equals 15 residues. Losses at the gene ends were 5 bases for V and 1 base for J; bases not matched to a gene: 4. In nucleotides, the CDR3 is TGTGCCAGCAGCGGATGGACAGGGGGGAACACTGAAGCTTTCTTT. Amino acids: CASSGWTGGNTEAFF.